This T cell receptor beta chain was documented in a study of blood T cell repertoires in COVID-19. Here immunoSEQ multiplex PCR was the method, and the copy in TCRdb shows in-frame clones only, minus some. The sample holds tens of thousands of clones, about 80% seen once. The trim removed 5 bases at V and 6 bases at J, leaving 7 bases unmatched. This CDR3 contains 16 residues. Germline loops: CDR1 SGHAT, CDR2 FQNNGV. V gene TRBV11-2 combines with J gene TRBJ2-3; 14 bases map to TRBD2. Sequenced input: peripheral blood. This receptor was identified in a human donor in a cohort sampled during active COVID-19. The DNA for the CDR3 is TGTGCCAGCAGCCTGGGACTAGCGGGAGAAATGGATACGCAGTATTTT. This sequence encodes CASSLGLAGEMDTQYF.